The rows below give T cell receptor beta chains drawn from one sample of a study of a mutant IDH1 vaccine in newly diagnosed glioma. These receptors lack a known antigen. TCRdb's copy holds only in-frame clones and misses some; the assay was immunoSEQ multiplex PCR. The sample records about 42,000 clones, 70% to 90% being singletons. The specimen was PBMCs, collected from a glioma patient whose treatment included an IDH1 peptide vaccine. The source is a man in his forties with glioma. Both conserved end residues are part of each CDR3. Fields, in order: CDR3 protein, CDR3 DNA, clone size, D gene, J gene, V gene. D genes are given only for firm matches. Rows give clone size only sometimes, using once, few, many, or a class for an expanded clone.

CASSPYIAYEQYF | TGTGCCAGCAGCCCTTACATCGCCTACGAGCAGTACTTC | NA | NA | TRBJ2-7 | TRBV6-6
CASSLELAGTGELFF | TGTGCCAGCAGCTTAGAACTAGCGGGGACCGGGGAGCTGTTTTTT | NA | TRBD2 | TRBJ2-2 | TRBV7-9
CASTLGTGNTIYF | TGTGCCAGCACCCTAGGTACCGGAAACACCATATATTTT | NA | NA | TRBJ1-3 | TRBV6-1
CASSRGLAGDPYEQYF | TGTGCCAGTAGTAGGGGACTAGCGGGAGACCCCTACGAGCAGTACTTC | NA | TRBD2 | TRBJ2-7 | TRBV19
CASSPPFPTPENTQYF | TGTGCCAGCTCACCACCGTTCCCGACCCCCGAAAATACGCAGTATTTT | NA | NA | TRBJ2-3 | TRBV18
CASSPREAGLQETQYF | TGTGCCAGCTCACCACGGGAAGCGGGCCTACAAGAGACCCAGTACTTC | NA | NA | TRBJ2-5 | TRBV18
CASSFTGSGEQYF | TGTGCCAGCAGTTTTACCGGTAGTGGCGAGCAGTACTTC | NA | NA | TRBJ2-7 | TRBV27
CASSLKGVTSGNYEQYF | TGTGCCAGCAGCTTAAAGGGAGTGACTAGCGGGAACTACGAGCAGTACTTC | medium-sized | TRBD2 | TRBJ2-7 | TRBV7-3
CASSERYEQFF | TGTGCCAGCAGCGAGAGGTATGAGCAGTTCTTC | NA | NA | TRBJ2-1 | TRBV5-6
CASSSTRTGNGYTF | TGTGCCAGCAGCTCCACCCGGACAGGGAATGGCTACACCTTC | once | TRBD1 | TRBJ1-2 | TRBV11-2
CATGQGTNYGYTF | TGTGCCACCGGACAGGGGACTAACTATGGCTACACCTTC | NA | TRBD1 | TRBJ1-2 | TRBV27
CASSPGQGLSEAFF | TGTGCCAGCAGCCCTGGACAGGGGCTGTCTGAAGCTTTCTTT | NA | TRBD1 | TRBJ1-1 | TRBV4-2
CASSLEGRSPYGYTF | TGCGCCAGCAGCTTGGAGGGCAGATCACCCTATGGCTACACCTTC | NA | NA | TRBJ1-2 | TRBV5-1
CASSRTSGRVDTQYF | TGTGCCAGCAGCCGGACTAGCGGGAGAGTAGATACGCAGTATTTT | once | TRBD2 | TRBJ2-3 | TRBV6-5
CASSVNNPGANVLTF | TGTGCCAGCAGCGTCAACAACCCTGGGGCCAACGTCCTGACTTTC | NA | NA | TRBJ2-6 | TRBV9
CASRLLPQREVAGELFF | TGTGCCAGCAGACTCCTCCCGCAGCGGGAGGTGGCCGGGGAGCTGTTTTTT | NA | TRBD2 | TRBJ2-2 | TRBV5-5
CASSRTWVMGAGSYNEQFF | TGTGCCAGCAGCCGTACCTGGGTTATGGGGGCGGGGTCCTACAATGAGCAGTTCTTC | NA | NA | TRBJ2-1 | TRBV28
CASSLDDRQFTTNEKLFF | TGCGCCAGCAGCTTGGATGATCGACAATTTACAACTAATGAAAAACTGTTTTTT | NA | NA | TRBJ1-4 | TRBV5-1
CASSGTGLWGTQYF | TGCGCCAGCAGCGGAACAGGGTTGTGGGGGACCCAGTACTTC | NA | NA | TRBJ2-5 | TRBV4-1
CASRVQGAGNQPQHF | TGTGCCAGCAGAGTACAGGGGGCCGGCAATCAGCCCCAGCATTTT | NA | TRBD1 | TRBJ1-5 | TRBV27
CASSPPEGIGYGYTF | TGTGCCAGCTCACCACCTGAGGGGATCGGATATGGCTACACCTTC | NA | NA | TRBJ1-2 | TRBV18
CASSLSWRGELFF | TGTGCCAGCAGTTTGAGCTGGAGGGGGGAGCTGTTTTTT | NA | NA | TRBJ2-2 | TRBV27
CASSVSAKRESATQYF | TGTGCCAGCAGCGTATCGGCCAAGCGGGAGTCGGCTACGCAGTATTTT | NA | TRBD2 | TRBJ2-3 | TRBV9
CATSRPGQGLGQPQHF | TGTGCCACCAGCAGGCCGGGACAGGGGTTGGGTCAGCCCCAGCATTTT | NA | TRBD1 | TRBJ1-5 | TRBV15
CASSPGRTAHEQFF | TGTGCCAGCAGCCCTGGTCGGACCGCGCATGAGCAGTTCTTC | NA | NA | TRBJ2-1 | TRBV5-6
CASSLAPLAGGRGTQYF | TGTGCCAGCAGCTTGGCCCCCTTAGCGGGAGGTAGGGGTACGCAGTATTTT | NA | TRBD2 | TRBJ2-3 | TRBV5-4
CASSPTWPSYNEQFF | TGTGCCAGCAGCCCAACTTGGCCCTCCTACAATGAGCAGTTCTTC | NA | NA | TRBJ2-1 | TRBV11-2
CAISGLAGGRGANVLTF | TGTGCCATCAGTGGACTAGCGGGAGGACGTGGGGCCAACGTCCTGACTTTC | NA | TRBD2 | TRBJ2-6 | TRBV10-3
CASSIEGRGLGGYTF | TGTGCCAGTAGTATAGAAGGGAGGGGGTTAGGTGGCTACACCTTC | NA | NA | TRBJ1-2 | TRBV19
CASNYRRTITGELFF | TGTGCCAGTAACTATAGACGGACAATCACCGGGGAGCTGTTTTTT | NA | NA | TRBJ2-2 | TRBV19
CASSIVANSYEQYF | TGTGCCAGTAGTATAGTGGCGAACTCCTACGAGCAGTACTTC | NA | NA | TRBJ2-7 | TRBV19
CASSQGGIYEQYF | TGCGCCAGCAGCCAAGGGGGAATCTACGAGCAGTACTTC | few | NA | TRBJ2-7 | TRBV4-3
CASSPKRGVGSTGELFF | TGTGCCAGCAGCCCCAAAAGGGGGGTAGGAAGCACCGGGGAGCTGTTTTTT | NA | NA | TRBJ2-2 | TRBV7-9
CASSPAEEGYTF | TGTGCCAGCTCACCGGCCGAGGAGGGCTACACCTTC | NA | NA | TRBJ1-2 | TRBV18
CASSQGSEETQYF | TGTGCCAGCAGCCAAGGATCTGAAGAGACCCAGTACTTC | NA | NA | TRBJ2-5 | TRBV4-2